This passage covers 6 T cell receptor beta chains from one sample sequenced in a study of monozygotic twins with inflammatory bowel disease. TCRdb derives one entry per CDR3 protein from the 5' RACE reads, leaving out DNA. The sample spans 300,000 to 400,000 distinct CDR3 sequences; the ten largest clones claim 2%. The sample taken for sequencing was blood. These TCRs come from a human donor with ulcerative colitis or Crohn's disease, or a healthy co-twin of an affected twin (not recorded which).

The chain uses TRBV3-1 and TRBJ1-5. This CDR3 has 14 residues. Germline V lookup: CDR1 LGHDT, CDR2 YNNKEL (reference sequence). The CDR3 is CASSRKGRDQPQHF. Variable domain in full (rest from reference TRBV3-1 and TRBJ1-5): DTAVSQTPKYLVTQMGNDKSIKCEQNLGHDTMYWYKQDSKKFLKIMFSYNNKELIINETVPNRFSPKSPDKAHLNLHINSLELGDSAVYFCASSRKGRDQPQHFGDGTRLSIL.

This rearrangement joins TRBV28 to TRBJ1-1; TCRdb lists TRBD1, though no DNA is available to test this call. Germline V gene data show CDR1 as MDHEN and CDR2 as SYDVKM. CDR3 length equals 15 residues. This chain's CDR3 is CASSTTRTVNTEAFF.

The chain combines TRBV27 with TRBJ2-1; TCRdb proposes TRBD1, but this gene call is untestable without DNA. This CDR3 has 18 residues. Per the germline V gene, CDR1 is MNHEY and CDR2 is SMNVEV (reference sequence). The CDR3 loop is CASSPLILTGAGYNEQFF.

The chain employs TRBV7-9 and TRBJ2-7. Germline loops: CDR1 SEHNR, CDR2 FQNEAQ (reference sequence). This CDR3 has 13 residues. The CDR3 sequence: CASSTSEYYEQYF.

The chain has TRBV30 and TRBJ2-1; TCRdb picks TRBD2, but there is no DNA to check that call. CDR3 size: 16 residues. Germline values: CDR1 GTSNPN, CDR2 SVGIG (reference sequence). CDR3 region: CALGTSGGRSYNEQFF.

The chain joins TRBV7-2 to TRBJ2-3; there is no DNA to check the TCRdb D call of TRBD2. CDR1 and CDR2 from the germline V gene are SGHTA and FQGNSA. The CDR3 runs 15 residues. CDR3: CASSLALGGRTRQYF.